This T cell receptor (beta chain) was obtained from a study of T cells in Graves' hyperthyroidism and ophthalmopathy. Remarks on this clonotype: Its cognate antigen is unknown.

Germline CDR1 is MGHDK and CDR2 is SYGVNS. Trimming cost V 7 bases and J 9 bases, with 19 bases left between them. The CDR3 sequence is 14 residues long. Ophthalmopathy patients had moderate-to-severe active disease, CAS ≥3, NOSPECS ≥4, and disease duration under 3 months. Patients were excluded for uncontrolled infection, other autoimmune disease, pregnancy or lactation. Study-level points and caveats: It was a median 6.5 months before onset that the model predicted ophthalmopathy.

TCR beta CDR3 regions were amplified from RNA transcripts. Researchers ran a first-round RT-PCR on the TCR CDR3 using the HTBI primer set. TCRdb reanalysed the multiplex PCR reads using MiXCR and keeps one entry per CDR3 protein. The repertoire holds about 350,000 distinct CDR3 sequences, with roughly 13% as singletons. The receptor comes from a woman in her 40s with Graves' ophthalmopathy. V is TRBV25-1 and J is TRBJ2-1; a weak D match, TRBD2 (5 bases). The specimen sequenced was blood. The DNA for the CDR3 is TGTGCCAGCAACGACGTTAAGAGAGGGAGTGAGCAGTTCTTC. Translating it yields CASNDVKRGSEQFF.